The 28 T cell receptor beta chains presented below share a single source sample, sequenced in a study of radiotherapy plus CTLA-4 blockade in lung cancer. This table comes from immunoSEQ multiplex PCR, and its TCRdb copy is limited to in-frame clones, with some not included. The sample lists about 12,000 clones; roughly 80% were seen once. The specimen comprised peripheral blood, sampled from a patient treated with radiotherapy plus ipilimumab. The origin of the receptors is a human donor with non-small cell lung cancer that progressed on radiotherapy plus ipilimumab.

The rearrangement links TRBV5-6 to TRBJ1-1, with D possibly being TRBD1 (5 bases). The CDR3 contains 13 residues. CDR1 is SGHDT and CDR2 is YYEEEE in the germline V gene. The ends were cut back, 4 bases at V and 10 bases at J, with 17 bases in the middle. The DNA of the CDR3 is TGTGCCAGCAGCATGGAATGGGGGGGAAGAGCTTTCTTT. Translation: CASSMEWGGRAFF.

This chain joins TRBV9 and TRBJ1-5, with 9 bases identical to TRBD1. V lost 1 base and J lost 5; bases outside the gene matches: 4. The CDR3 covers 15 residues. CDR1 is SGDLS and CDR2 is YYNGEE in the germline V gene. CDR3 sequence reads: CASSVTGQGDQPQHF. The DNA for the CDR3 is TGTGCCAGCAGCGTAACGGGACAGGGTGATCAGCCCCAGCATTTT.

The genes are TRBV15 and TRBJ1-2; D is unclear. Germline values: CDR1 LNHNV, CDR2 YYDKDF (reference sequence). This CDR3 is 11 amino acids long. Trimming cost V 8 bases and J 4 bases, with 8 bases left between them. DNA of the CDR3: TGTGCCACCGGGTCCCCCTATGGCTACACCTTC. This translates into CATGSPYGYTF.

V gene TRBV6-1 combines with J gene TRBJ1-2; 7 bases align to TRBD1. V dropped 1 base and J dropped 4; count of bases not matched to a gene: 9. Germline V lookup: CDR1 MNHNS, CDR2 SASEGT. The CDR3 length is 16 residues. The CDR3 bases are TGTGCCAGCAGTGAAGTTATCGGACAGGCGATCTATGGCTACACCTTC. Translation gives CASSEVIGQAIYGYTF.

In this sample, this clone turned up once. The chain joins TRBV2 to TRBJ2-5; D is unresolved. The CDR3 length is 15 residues. The germline V gene encodes CDR1 SNHLY and CDR2 FYNNEI. V lost 6 bases and J 0 bases, leaving 14 bases between the germline ends. CDR3 region: CASSKSGSYQETQYF. CDR3 nucleotide sequence: TGTGCCAGCAGCAAATCCGGTTCGTACCAAGAGACCCAGTACTTC.

The chain recombines TRBV6-5 with TRBJ2-4, with D possibly being TRBD2 (7 bases). Trimming pared 4 bases from V and 8 bases from J, leaving 15 bases between. The germline CDR1 and CDR2 sequences are MNHEY and SVGAGI. CDR3 length equals 14 residues. CDR3 amino acids: CASSWLGEGDIQYF. The CDR3 nucleotides are TGTGCCAGCAGTTGGTTAGGGGAGGGGGACATTCAGTACTTC.

The CDR3 bases are TGCGCCAGCAGCTGGGCAGGAAGCACAGATACGCAGTATTTT. Amino acids: CASSWAGSTDTQYF. The V and J genes are TRBV5-1 and TRBJ2-3; D is unresolved. V was clipped by 3 bases and J by 0 bases, with 8 bases between them. Germline V gene sequence: CDR1 SGHRS, CDR2 YFSETQ. The CDR3 sequence is 14 residues long.

The chain combines TRBV6-1 with TRBJ1-2, with D tentatively TRBD1 (5 bases). The V gene lost 1 base and the J gene lost 5 bases, with 17 bases spanning the gap. The V gene's germline CDR1 is MNHNS and CDR2 SASEGT. The CDR3 runs to 16 residues. CDR3 sequence: CASSEVEGHLSYGYTF. CDR3 DNA sequence: TGTGCCAGCAGTGAAGTGGAGGGGCACCTGAGTTATGGCTACACCTTC.

This clone was detected once. This chain connects TRBV4-2 to TRBJ2-2; D is ambiguous. Trimming took 0 bases from V and 6 from J, leaving 8 bases between them. The CDR3 length is 14 residues. The germline V gene encodes CDR1 LGHNA and CDR2 YNFKEQ. In DNA form, the CDR3 reads TGTGCCAGCAGCCAAGATCCCAGTGCCGGGGAGCTGTTTTTT. This gives the protein CASSQDPSAGELFF.

This chain links TRBV7-6 with TRBJ1-3, with TRBD1 matching over 7 bases. This CDR3 spans 16 amino acids. V lost 5 bases and J lost 3; bases outside the gene matches: 10. In germline, CDR1 is SGHVS, CDR2 FNYEAQ. The CDR3 sequence: CASSLQTGSFGNTIYF. The CDR3 DNA reads TGTGCCAGCAGCCTCCAGACAGGGAGCTTTGGAAACACCATATATTTT.

The chain uses TRBV19 and TRBJ1-2, with 11 bases identical to TRBD1. The V gene's germline CDR1 is LNHDA and CDR2 SQIVND (reference sequence). The trim removed 7 bases at V and 4 bases at J, leaving 8 bases unmatched. CDR3 length: 15 amino acids. The CDR3 sequence: CASKDGQGAGYGYTF. DNA for the CDR3: TGTGCCAGTAAGGATGGACAGGGGGCAGGCTATGGCTACACCTTC. Variable domain in full (rest from reference TRBV19 and TRBJ1-2): DGGITQSPKYLFRKEGQNVTLSCEQNLNHDAMYWYRQDPGQGLRLIYYSQIVNDFQKGDIAEGYSVSREKKESFPLTVTSAQKNPTAFYLCASKDGQGAGYGYTFGSGTRLTVV.

This chain connects TRBV5-1 to TRBJ2-3, with D tentatively TRBD2 (5 bases). Deletions cut 2 bases from V and 1 base from J, with 8 bases between. The CDR3 has 14 residues. Germline V gene lookup returns CDR1 SGHRS and CDR2 YFSETQ. CDR3 sequence reads: CASSFHSGTDTQYF. The CDR3 region has the DNA TGCGCCAGCAGCTTCCATAGCGGCACAGATACGCAGTATTTT. The whole variable domain, remainder taken from reference TRBV5-1 and TRBJ2-3, is KAGVTQTPRYLIKTRGQQVTLSCSPISGHRSVSWYQQTPGQGLQFLFEYFSETQRNKGNFPGRFSGRQFSNSRSEMNVSTLELGDSALYLCASSFHSGTDTQYFGPGTRLTVL.

This chain uses TRBV15 with TRBJ2-5; 9 bases align to TRBD1. Trimming at V came to 7 bases and at J to 5 bases, leaving 29 bases not matched to a gene. CDR1 is LNHNV, CDR2 YYDKDF, per germline (reference sequence). The CDR3 is made up of 21 amino acids. The CDR3 sequence: CATTPSSVTRQGEIVEETQYF. The DNA for the CDR3 is TGTGCCACCACACCCTCTTCCGTGACAAGACAGGGGGAAATCGTGGAGGAGACCCAGTACTTC.

The J gene is TRBJ1-3, the V gene TRBV9; 7 bases are a match to TRBD1. Germline V gives CDR1 SGDLS, CDR2 YYNGEE. V lost 3 bases and J lost 4; bases outside the gene matches: 7. This CDR3 is 15 amino acids long. CDR3 protein: CASSANWDSGNTIYF. DNA of the CDR3: TGTGCCAGCAGCGCTAACTGGGACAGCGGAAACACCATATATTTT.

This chain connects TRBV10-1 to TRBJ2-7; unclear D gene. Trimming left V 0 bases short and J 0 bases short, with 12 bases between. The CDR3 spans 16 residues. CDR1 is WNHNN and CDR2 is SYGVQD in the germline V gene (reference sequence). CDR3 nucleotides: TGCGCCAGCAGTGAGTCTTCGGGTTCGAGCTCCTACGAGCAGTACTTC. This codes for CASSESSGSSSYEQYF.

The chain carries TRBV18 and TRBJ1-1; D possibly corresponds to TRBD1 (5 bases). Germline V gene data show CDR1 as KGHSH and CDR2 as LQKENI. V was pared by 3 bases and J by 2 bases, with 16 bases between. The CDR3 has 16 amino acids. The CDR3 region has the DNA TGTGCCAGCTCACCGACTCTAGACAGCCCAAACACTGAAGCTTTCTTT. Its protein is CASSPTLDSPNTEAFF.

CDR3 residues: CSVNPLTWPFNYGYTF. CDR3 in DNA: TGCAGCGTTAACCCCCTCACTTGGCCCTTTAACTATGGCTACACCTTC. The chain joins TRBV29-1 to TRBJ1-2, with no clear D. The CDR3 is 16 residues long. From germline, CDR1 is SQVTM and CDR2 ANQGSEA. With 5 bases removed from V and 1 base from J, the gap between germline ends came to 20 bases.

This clone came up once. The V and J genes are TRBV6-5 and TRBJ1-4; perhaps TRBD1 as D (6 bases). Trimming stripped 2 bases from V and 8 bases from J, with 15 bases between. Germline CDR1 MNHEY, CDR2 SVGAGI. This CDR3 has 15 residues. CDR3 bases: TGTGCCAGCAGTTACGTTGCAGGGGCGGGGGAAAAACTGTTTTTT. Translated: CASSYVAGAGEKLFF.

The J gene is TRBJ2-7, the V gene TRBV19, with 9 bases matching TRBD2. V lost 7 bases to trimming and J lost 2 bases; unmatched junction nucleotides: 15. Germline CDR1 and CDR2: LNHDA and SQIVND (reference sequence). The CDR3 sequence is 17 residues long. CDR3 in amino acids: CASTSGGSPENTYEQYF. In DNA form, the CDR3 reads TGTGCCAGTACGAGCGGGGGGTCCCCCGAGAATACCTACGAGCAGTACTTC.

This sequence joins TRBV5-1 and TRBJ1-1; D is undetermined. This CDR3 comprises 13 residues. Germline assignment: CDR1 SGHRS and CDR2 YFSETQ. Trimming shortened V by 4 bases and J by 1 base, and 8 bases separated the two germline ends. CDR3 DNA: TGCGCCAGCAGCCAAAAGGAGAACACTGAAGCTTTCTTT. Translated, it gives CASSQKENTEAFF.

This clone was seen only once. V usage is TRBV28 and J usage is TRBJ1-3, with 7 bases fitting TRBD1. CDR3 length: 17 residues. Per the germline V gene, CDR1 is MDHEN and CDR2 is SYDVKM. The ends lost 3 bases at V and 4 bases at J; junction bases unmatched: 12. CDR3 sequence: CASSFPSGTVGGNTIYF. DNA for the CDR3: TGTGCCAGCAGTTTCCCATCCGGGACAGTAGGAGGAAACACCATATATTTT.

This chain uses TRBV19 with TRBJ2-1; 15 nucleotides line up with TRBD2. Germline CDR1 LNHDA, CDR2 SQIVND (reference sequence). The V gene end was trimmed by 5 bases and the J gene end by 9 bases; junction bases not matched to a gene: 14. CDR3 length: 18 residues. In DNA, the CDR3 is TGTGCCAGTAGTCCTGGGACTAGCGGGGGGATAAGCGGGAGTGAGCAGTTCTTC. Amino acid sequence: CASSPGTSGGISGSEQFF. Full variable domain (remainder filled in from reference TRBV19 and TRBJ2-1): DGGITQSPKYLFRKEGQNVTLSCEQNLNHDAMYWYRQDPGQGLRLIYYSQIVNDFQKGDIAEGYSVSREKKESFPLTVTSAQKNPTAFYLCASSPGTSGGISGSEQFFGPGTRLTVL.

The chain is built from TRBV7-9 and TRBJ1-3; no reliable D call. The CDR3 runs 15 residues. Germline V gene data show CDR1 as SEHNR and CDR2 as FQNEAQ (reference sequence). V lost 5 bases and J lost 2, with 13 bases in between. The CDR3 is CASSLGSVTGNTIYF. The DNA for the CDR3 is TGTGCCAGCAGCCTGGGGAGCGTCACTGGAAACACCATATATTTT.

The chain is built from TRBV6-1 and TRBJ1-1, with TRBD1 identical over 7 bases. This CDR3 contains 15 residues. Looked up from germline, CDR1 is MNHNS and CDR2 is SASEGT. Germline trimming cut 2 bases from V and 1 base from J; bases unmatched to any gene: 4. Written as DNA, the CDR3 is TGTGCCAGCAGTGAAATAGGGGGCGCGAACACTGAAGCTTTCTTT. Amino acids: CASSEIGGANTEAFF.

This clone was seen a few times. CDR3 region: CASSSGQRDSPLHF. The CDR3 DNA is TGTGCCAGCAGCTCCGGACAGAGGGATTCACCCCTCCACTTT. The rearrangement joins TRBV7-3 to TRBJ1-6, with D possibly TRBD1 on 6 matching bases. The CDR3 runs 14 residues. Trimming removed 4 bases from V and 8 bases from J, with 12 bases in between. CDR1 SGHTA and CDR2 FQGTGA come from the germline V gene.

The table lists this clone with a few counts. The chain has TRBV4-3 and TRBJ1-2; 10 positions match TRBD1. Germline CDR1 reads LGHNA; CDR2 reads YSLEER. CDR3 length: 15 residues. Unmatched junction bases numbered 6, after V lost 2 bases and J lost 6 bases. CDR3 nucleotide sequence: TGCGCCAGCAGCCAAAGCCGGACAGGGGGTGATGGCTACACCTTC. Translated: CASSQSRTGGDGYTF.

J is TRBJ2-2 and V is TRBV7-9, with D perhaps matching TRBD2 (6 bases). Per the germline V gene, CDR1 is SEHNR and CDR2 is FQNEAQ (reference sequence). V lost 1 base to trimming and J lost 5 bases, with 14 bases between them. CDR3 size: 16 residues. In DNA, the CDR3 is TGTGCCAGCAGCTTAGTTTGGGGGGTAAGTACCGGGGAGCTGTTTTTT. Translation gives CASSLVWGVSTGELFF.

This clone was seen only once. The V gene is TRBV9, the J gene TRBJ2-5; tentative D call: TRBD2 (6 bases). The CDR3 loop spans 16 amino acids. V was pared by 0 bases and J by 0 bases, with 12 bases between. Germline CDR1 is SGDLS and CDR2 is YYNGEE. The CDR3 DNA sequence: TGTGCCAGCAGCGTAGGCGGCAGCGGGTACCAAGAGACCCAGTACTTC. Protein product: CASSVGGSGYQETQYF.